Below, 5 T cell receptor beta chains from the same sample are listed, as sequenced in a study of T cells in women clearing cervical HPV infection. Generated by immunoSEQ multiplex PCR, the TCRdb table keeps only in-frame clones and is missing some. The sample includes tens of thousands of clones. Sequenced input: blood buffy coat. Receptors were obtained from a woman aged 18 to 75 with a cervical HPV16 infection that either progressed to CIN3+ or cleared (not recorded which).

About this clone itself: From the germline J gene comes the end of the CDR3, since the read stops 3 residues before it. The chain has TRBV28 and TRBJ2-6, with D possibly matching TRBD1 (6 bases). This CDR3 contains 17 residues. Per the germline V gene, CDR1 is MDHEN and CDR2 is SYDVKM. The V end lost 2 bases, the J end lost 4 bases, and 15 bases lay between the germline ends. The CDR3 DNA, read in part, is TGTGCCAGCAGTTTAATCCCCACAGGGCCGGGGGCCAACGTC. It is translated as CASSLIPTGPGANV. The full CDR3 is CASSLIPTGPGANVLTF.

The CDR3 protein is CSASGTPTNEKLFF. Incomplete CDR3 DNA: TGCAGTGCTTCCGGGACACCAACTAATGAAAAA. The chain links TRBV20-1 to TRBJ1-4; possibly TRBD1 for D (6 bases). The read ends 3 residues shy of where the CDR3 ends; the end is completed using the germline J gene. Germline V gene data show CDR1 as DFQATT and CDR2 as SNEGSKA (reference sequence). The CDR3 sequence is 14 residues long. Trimming pared 5 bases from V and 0 bases from J, leaving 10 bases between.

The CDR3 bases that were read are TGTGCCAGCAGTTCGAACGGACAGGGCTCCTACGAG. Its translation: CASSSNGQGSYE. From start to end, the CDR3 is CASSSNGQGSYEQYF. The chain combines TRBV28 with TRBJ2-7, with 8 bases that match TRBD1. The DNA ends 3 residues before the CDR3 does, and the rest of the CDR3 is filled in from the germline J gene. Germline CDR1 and CDR2: MDHEN and SYDVKM. The V and J ends lost 4 bases and 0 bases, in that order; junction bases with no gene match: 5. This CDR3 contains 15 residues.

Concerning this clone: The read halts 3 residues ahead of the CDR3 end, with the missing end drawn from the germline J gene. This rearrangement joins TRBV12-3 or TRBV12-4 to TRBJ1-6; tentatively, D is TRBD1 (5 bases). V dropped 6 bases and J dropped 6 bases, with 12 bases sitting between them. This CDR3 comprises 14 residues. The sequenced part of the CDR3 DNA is TGTGCCAGCAGCCGGACACAAATTAATTCACCC. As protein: CASSRTQINSP. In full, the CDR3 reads CASSRTQINSPLHF.

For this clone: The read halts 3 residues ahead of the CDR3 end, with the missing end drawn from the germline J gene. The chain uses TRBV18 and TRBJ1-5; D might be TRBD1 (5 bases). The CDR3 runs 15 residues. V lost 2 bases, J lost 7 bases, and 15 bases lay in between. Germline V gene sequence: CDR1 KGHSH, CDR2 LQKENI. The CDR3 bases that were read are TGTGCCAGCTCACCATCGTCAGGGCGTGGACAGCCC. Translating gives CASSPSSGRGQP. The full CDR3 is CASSPSSGRGQPQHF.